This TCR beta chain was captured in a study of T cells in Graves' hyperthyroidism and ophthalmopathy. Regarding the study as a whole: Ophthalmopathy stood apart from stable hyperthyroidism in a 13 V-J model. Before onset, by a median of around six months, the model predicted ophthalmopathy.

A remark on this clonotype: Its antigen is unknown.

Investigators excluded patients with uncontrolled infection, other autoimmune disease, pregnancy or lactation. Preceding any ophthalmopathy symptoms, the blood sample dates from first hyperthyroidism diagnosis. TCR beta CDR3 regions were amplified from RNA transcripts. The HTBI primer set drove a first-round RT-PCR of the TCR CDR3. In TCRdb, the multiplex PCR reads were re-called with MiXCR into one record per CDR3 protein. The sample lists 550,000 to 850,000 distinct CDR3 sequences, approximately 19% occurring once. With V trimmed by 2 bases and J by 1 base, 6 bases remained unmatched. Germline lookup yields CDR1 SGDLS and CDR2 YYNGEE. The CDR3 spans 17 residues.

This receptor was identified in a woman between 50 and 59 years old with Graves' hyperthyroidism that later progressed to Graves' ophthalmopathy. The genes are TRBV9 and TRBJ2-2, with 9 bases fitting TRBD2. Sequencing was carried out using blood. The CDR3, as DNA: TGTGCCAGCAGCGTCGGGCTAGCGGGGAGGAACACCGGGGAGCTGTTTTTT. Its protein is CASSVGLAGRNTGELFF. Full variable domain (remainder filled in from reference TRBV9 and TRBJ2-2): DSGVTQTPKHLITATGQRVTLRCSPRSGDLSVYWYQQSLDQGLQFLIQYYNGEERAKGNILERFSAQQFPDLHSELNLSSLELGDSALYFCASSVGLAGRNTGELFFGEGSRLTVL.